This note documents a single TCR beta chain sequence. Profiling of TCR beta VDJ combinations and CDR3 sequences used genomic DNA as template. TCRdb re-called the reads through MiXCR, storing one row per CDR3 protein. The sample has 100,000 to 130,000 distinct CDR3 sequences, around 50% seen once. The data stem from a study of CD8+CD57+ T cells in acquired aplastic anemia. V shed 4 bases, J shed 9 bases, and the junction held 8 bases outside the gene matches. The CDR3 loop spans 14 amino acids. The germline V gene encodes CDR1 SNHLY and CDR2 FYNNEI. This chain connects TRBV2 to TRBJ1-1; 10 bases are shared with TRBD1. The sample comprised sorted CD4+, CD8+, or CD8+CD57+ T cells (not recorded which) from PBMCs. The clonotype originates from a human donor in good health, serving as a control. The CDR3 DNA is TGTGCCAGCAGTGTACTCCAGGGACAGGGGCAAGCTTTCTTT. This gives the protein CASSVLQGQGQAFF. The variable domain in full, with the rest retrieved from reference TRBV2 and TRBJ1-1, is EPEVTQTPSHQVTQMGQEVILRCVPISNHLYFYWYRQILGQKVEFLVSFYNNEISEKSEIFDDQFSVERPDGSNFTLKIRSTKLEDSAMYFCASSVLQGQGQAFFGQGTRLTVV.